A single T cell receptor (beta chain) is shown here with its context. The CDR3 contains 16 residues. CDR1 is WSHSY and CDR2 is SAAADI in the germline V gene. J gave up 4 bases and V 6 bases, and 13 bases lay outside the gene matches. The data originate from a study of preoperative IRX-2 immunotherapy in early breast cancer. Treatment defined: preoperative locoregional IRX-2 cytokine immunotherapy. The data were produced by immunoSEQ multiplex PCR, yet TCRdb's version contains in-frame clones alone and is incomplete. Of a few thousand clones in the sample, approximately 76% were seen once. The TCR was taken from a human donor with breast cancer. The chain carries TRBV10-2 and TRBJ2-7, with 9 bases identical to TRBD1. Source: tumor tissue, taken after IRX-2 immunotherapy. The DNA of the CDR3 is TGCGCCAGCAGCCTAAACCCGGGACAGGGAGGGTACGAGCAGTACTTC. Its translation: CASSLNPGQGGYEQYF.